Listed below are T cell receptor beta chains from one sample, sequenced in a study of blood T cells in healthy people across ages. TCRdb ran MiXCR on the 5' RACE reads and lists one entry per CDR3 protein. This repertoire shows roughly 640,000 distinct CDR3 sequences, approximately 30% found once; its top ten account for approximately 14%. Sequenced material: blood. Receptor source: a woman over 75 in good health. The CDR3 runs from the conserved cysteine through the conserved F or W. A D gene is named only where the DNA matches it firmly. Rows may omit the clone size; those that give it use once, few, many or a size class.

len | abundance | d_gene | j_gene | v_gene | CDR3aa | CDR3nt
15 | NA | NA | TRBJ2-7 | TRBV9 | CASSPQPSSYNEQYF | TGTGCCAGCAGCCCTCAGCCGAGCTCCTACAATGAGCAGTACTTC
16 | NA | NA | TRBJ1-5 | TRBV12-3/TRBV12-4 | CASSPGTHDYNQPQHF | TGTGCCAGCAGTCCCGGGACACACGATTACAATCAGCCCCAGCATTTT
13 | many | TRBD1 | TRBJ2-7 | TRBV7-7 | CASSLTGAGEQYF | TGTGCTAGCAGCTTGACAGGGGCGGGGGAGCAGTACTTC
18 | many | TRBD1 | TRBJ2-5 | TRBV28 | CASSLFRRDRGPKETQYF | TGTGCCAGCAGTTTATTTCGTCGGGACAGGGGGCCTAAGGAGACCCAGTACTTC
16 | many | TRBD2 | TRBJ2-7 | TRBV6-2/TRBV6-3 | CASSPRDSGFSYEQYF | TGTGCCAGCAGCCCCCGGGATAGCGGGTTTTCCTACGAGCAGTACTTC
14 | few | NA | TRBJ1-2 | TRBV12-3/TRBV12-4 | CASSRQFSPYGYTF | TGTGCCAGCAGTCGACAGTTTTCCCCCTATGGCTACACCTTC
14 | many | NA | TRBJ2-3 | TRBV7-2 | CASSLRLGPDTQYF | TGTGCCAGCAGCTTAAGGCTCGGACCAGATACGCAGTATTTT
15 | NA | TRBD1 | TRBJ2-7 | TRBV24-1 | CATSDPGTAPTGQYF | TGTGCCACCAGTGATCCCGGGACAGCCCCTACGGGGCAGTACTTC
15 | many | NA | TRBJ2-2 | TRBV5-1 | CASSLAAGNTGELFF | TGCGCCAGCAGCTTGGCCGCGGGAAACACCGGGGAGCTGTTTTTT
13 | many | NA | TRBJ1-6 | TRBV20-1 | CSARDSFGSPLHF | TGCAGTGCTAGGGACAGTTTTGGCTCACCCCTCCACTTT
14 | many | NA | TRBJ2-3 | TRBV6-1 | CASSGQGRGRTQYF | TGTGCCAGCAGTGGGCAGGGGCGCGGAAGGACGCAGTATTTT
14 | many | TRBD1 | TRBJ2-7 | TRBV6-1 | CASSEIQGNYEQYF | TGTGCCAGCAGTGAAATACAGGGGAACTACGAGCAGTACTTC
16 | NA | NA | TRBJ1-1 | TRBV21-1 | CANSKDPGALNTEAFF | TGTGCCAACAGCAAAGACCCGGGGGCGCTGAACACTGAAGCTTTCTTT
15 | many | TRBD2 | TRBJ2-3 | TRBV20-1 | CSASRGLAQTDTQYF | TGCAGTGCTTCCCGCGGACTAGCCCAAACAGATACGCAGTATTTT
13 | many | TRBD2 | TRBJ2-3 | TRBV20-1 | CSARGTSLYTQYF | TGCAGTGCTAGGGGGACTAGCCTTTATACGCAGTATTTT
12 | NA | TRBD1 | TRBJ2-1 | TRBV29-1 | CSVAPTGYEQFF | TGCAGCGTGGCCCCGACAGGGTATGAGCAGTTCTTC